A single sample gave rise to the 31 T cell receptor beta chains below, sequenced in a study of identical twins. Via MiXCR, TCRdb re-called the 5' RACE reads, giving one row per CDR3 protein. The table has 700,000 to 950,000 distinct CDR3 sequences, approximately 13% seen once; the top ten hold roughly 1.5%. This same sample was also taken into another study, of yellow fever vaccine responses in identical twins.

Sequences were obtained from PBMCs. The receptors originated from a woman aged 18-35 years in good health.

In its sample, this clonotype was seen many times. The rearrangement joins TRBV4-1 to TRBJ1-6; TRBD1 matches at 7 bases. The V and J ends lost 2 bases and 3 bases, in that order; junction bases with no gene match: 4. Germline CDR1 is MGHRA and CDR2 is YSYEKL. CDR3 length: 16 amino acids. The CDR3, as DNA: TGCGCCAGCAGCCAACTACAGGGGTACTATAATTCACCCCTCCACTTT. It codes for CASSQLQGYYNSPLHF.

The chain couples TRBV20-1 to TRBJ1-4, with a weak D call TRBD1 (6 bases). Trimming removed 0 bases from V and 5 bases from J, with 13 bases in between. Germline CDR1 and CDR2: DFQATT and SNEGSKA (reference sequence). This CDR3 is built from 15 residues. The CDR3 sequence is CSARDEDRENEKLFF. CDR3 coding DNA: TGCAGTGCTAGAGATGAGGACAGAGAGAATGAAAAACTGTTTTTT.

The chain recombines TRBV6-2 or TRBV6-3 with TRBJ2-7, with 8 nucleotides matching TRBD1. V gave up 2 bases and J gave up 3 bases; unmatched junction bases: 6. This CDR3 comprises 15 residues. The V gene's germline CDR1 is MNHEY and CDR2 SVGEGT. The CDR3 DNA reads TGTGCCAGCAGTTACGACCAGGGGGCCGGCTACGAGCAGTACGTC. It translates to CASSYDQGAGYEQYV.

The gene calls are TRBV5-6 and TRBJ2-7, with 7 positions matching TRBD2. The germline V gene has CDR1 SGHDT and CDR2 YYEEEE. Trimming at V came to 2 bases and at J to 7 bases, leaving 15 bases not matched to a gene. The CDR3 spans 16 residues. The CDR3 sequence is CASSFEPGLQRKEQYF. For the CDR3, the DNA is TGTGCCAGCAGCTTCGAACCGGGACTACAGCGGAAGGAGCAGTACTTC.

This clonotype occurred a few times. V gene TRBV7-9 combines with J gene TRBJ1-2, with 8 bases identical to TRBD1. The germline CDR1 and CDR2 sequences are SEHNR and FQNEAQ (reference sequence). The CDR3 totals 15 residues. Trimming cost V 9 bases and J 6 bases; bases outside gene matches: 15. This CDR3 reads CASTGTGVSWDGYTF. CDR3 sequence (DNA): TGTGCCAGTACCGGGACAGGTGTAAGTTGGGATGGCTACACCTTC.

V is TRBV28 and J is TRBJ2-3, with a possible D match to TRBD1 (7 bases). The CDR3 has 15 amino acids. Germline V lookup: CDR1 MDHEN, CDR2 SYDVKM. V lost 3 bases, J lost 1 base, and 11 bases lay in between. CDR3 region: CASSFGGGRTDTQYF. CDR3 DNA: TGTGCCAGCAGTTTTGGAGGGGGCCGCACAGATACGCAGTATTTT.

A few counts support this clonotype. This chain joins TRBV4-2 and TRBJ2-1; maybe TRBD1 (5 bases). The CDR3 extends over 18 amino acids. CDR1 and CDR2 (germline): LGHNA, YNFKEQ. V lost 0 bases and J 3 bases, leaving 18 bases between the germline ends. The chain's CDR3 is CASSQDSVPGQGYNEQFF. In DNA, the CDR3 is TGTGCCAGCAGCCAAGATTCAGTTCCAGGGCAGGGCTACAATGAGCAGTTCTTC.

This clonotype was recorded a few times. The chain recombines TRBV24-1 with TRBJ2-5, with unresolved D. V lost 0 bases and J 6 bases, leaving 4 bases between the germline ends. The germline gives CDR1 KGHDR, CDR2 SFDVKD. The CDR3 loop spans 12 amino acids. In DNA form, the CDR3 reads TGTGCCACCAGTGATTTGCTGAAGACCCAGTACTTC. It translates to CATSDLLKTQYF.

This clonotype was picked up many times. V usage is TRBV12-3 or TRBV12-4 and J usage is TRBJ1-6, with D perhaps matching TRBD1 (6 bases). The V and J ends lost 6 bases and 11 bases respectively, with 17 bases between them. The CDR3 extends over 14 amino acids. CDR3 DNA sequence: TGTGCCAGCAGAAAGGACAGCCAAAATACACCCCTCCACTTT. It yields the protein CASRKDSQNTPLHF.

The rearrangement links TRBV29-1 to TRBJ2-3; 7 bases align to TRBD1. The V segment lost 4 bases and the J segment 2 bases; nucleotides outside the gene matches: 9. Germline V CDR1 and CDR2: SQVTM, ANQGSEA. The CDR3 has 15 amino acids. The CDR3 nucleotides read TGCAGCGTTGCCCTTGGGACAGCGGCCACAGATACGCAGTATTTT. It translates to CSVALGTAATDTQYF.

This clonotype has more than one count but fewer than ten. This sequence joins TRBV7-9 and TRBJ2-4; 9 bases agree with TRBD1. V shed 5 bases and J 0 bases; nucleotides not matched to a gene: 8. CDR1 is SEHNR and CDR2 is FQNEAQ in the germline V gene (reference sequence). The CDR3 covers 17 residues. The DNA of the CDR3 is TGTGCCAGCAGCCCCGGGGGACAGGGACTAGCCAAAAACATTCAGTACTTC. Its protein product is CASSPGGQGLAKNIQYF.

This chain joins TRBV5-5 and TRBJ2-3; D is possibly TRBD2 (6 bases). Deletions cut 1 base from V and 1 base from J, with 19 bases between. Germline-derived CDR1 and CDR2 are SGHKS and YYEKEE (reference sequence). This CDR3 is built from 18 residues. The CDR3 nucleotides are TGTGCCAGCAGCTTGAGGTTGGGACGGGAGTGGGGCACAGATACGCAGTATTTT. Translation: CASSLRLGREWGTDTQYF.

This clonotype was counted between two and nine times. This rearrangement joins TRBV11-2 to TRBJ2-1; 9 bases agree with TRBD2. CDR1 and CDR2 (germline): SGHAT, FQNNGV. V lost 0 bases to trimming and J lost 7 bases; unmatched junction nucleotides: 7. The CDR3 loop spans 16 amino acids. The CDR3 region has the DNA TGTGCCAGCAGCTTAGAACTGGCGGGGGGGATAAATGAGCAGTTCTTC. Translated, it gives CASSLELAGGINEQFF.

This clonotype occurred a few times. DNA for the CDR3: TGTGCCAGCAGCGCAATAGCGGGAGGGGGAGAGACCCAGTACTTC. Translated, it gives CASSAIAGGGETQYF. The chain is built from TRBV7-3 and TRBJ2-5, with 11 bases lining up with TRBD2. This CDR3 is 15 amino acids long. V lost 5 bases, J lost 4 bases, and 6 bases stayed unmatched. From germline, CDR1 is SGHTA and CDR2 FQGTGA.

This clonotype was detected a few times. The chain has TRBV12-3 or TRBV12-4 and TRBJ1-2; 10 bases match TRBD1. This CDR3 contains 13 residues. After removal of 8 bases from V and 4 bases from J, the junction contained 4 bases not matched to a gene. CDR3 sequence: CASARQGAYGYTF. For the CDR3, the DNA is TGTGCCAGCGCTCGACAGGGGGCCTATGGCTACACCTTC.

Notes on this clonotype: Being one base from a much bigger clone, this may be a read error. V gene TRBV6-1 combines with J gene TRBJ1-2; D remains unclear. The CDR3 runs to 15 residues. Germline V lookup: CDR1 MNHNS, CDR2 SASEGT. This CDR3 is CASSNPTAANYGHTF. For the CDR3, the DNA is TGTGCCAGCAGCAATCCAACCGCGGCGAACTATGGCCACACCTTC.

In this sample, this clonotype turned up a few times. The chain employs TRBV20-1 and TRBJ2-1; possible D gene TRBD2, 7 bases. CDR3 length equals 13 residues. V lost 3 bases, J lost 9 bases, and 15 bases lay in between. CDR1 and CDR2 from the germline V gene are DFQATT and SNEGSKA (reference sequence). CDR3 amino acids: CSASEGGGTEQFF. The CDR3 nucleotides are TGCAGTGCTAGCGAAGGGGGGGGCACTGAGCAGTTCTTC.

In its sample, this clonotype was seen a few times. The V call is TRBV6-1, the J call TRBJ1-1, with D possibly being TRBD1 (6 bases). This CDR3 spans 14 amino acids. The V gene's germline CDR1 is MNHNS and CDR2 SASEGT. CDR3 protein: CAESGQGDRGGAFF. CDR3 coding DNA: TGTGCGGAATCGGGACAAGGGGACCGAGGGGGGGCTTTCTTT.

This clonotype appeared a few times. This chain joins TRBV2 and TRBJ2-2; TRBD1 matches 11 bases. The ends lost 10 bases at V and 0 bases at J; junction bases unmatched: 10. Germline V gene lookup returns CDR1 SNHLY and CDR2 FYNNEI. This CDR3 is 17 amino acids long. The CDR3 sequence: CATRTGGKTSNTGELFF. CDR3 sequence (DNA): TGTGCCACGCGGACAGGGGGCAAAACGTCGAACACCGGGGAGCTGTTTTTT. The variable domain in full, with the rest retrieved from reference TRBV2 and TRBJ2-2, is EPEVTQTPSHQVTQMGQEVILRCVPISNHLYFYWYRQILGQKVEFLVSFYNNEISEKSEIFDDQFSVERPDGSNFTLKIRSTKLEDSAMYFCATRTGGKTSNTGELFFGEGSRLTVL.

This clonotype was detected many times. This chain joins TRBV29-1 and TRBJ2-7; unclear D gene. Germline values: CDR1 SQVTM, CDR2 ANQGSEA. The CDR3 totals 12 residues. The V gene lost 3 bases and the J gene lost 5 bases, with 11 bases spanning the gap. DNA of the CDR3: TGCAGCGTTGATTCGGGTTCGGACGAGCAGTACTTC. Protein: CSVDSGSDEQYF.

This clonotype has a handful of counts. The chain combines TRBV4-1 with TRBJ2-4, with a possible D match to TRBD2 (6 bases). Between the trimmed V and J ends, which lost 0 bases and 5 bases, there was a span of 17 bases. The germline V gene has CDR1 MGHRA and CDR2 YSYEKL. The CDR3 sequence is 17 residues long. The CDR3: CASSQEGSGGGQNIQYF. CDR3 nucleotide sequence: TGCGCCAGCAGCCAAGAAGGTTCGGGTGGAGGGCAAAACATTCAGTACTTC.

The genes are TRBV10-2 and TRBJ2-5, with 7 bases lining up with TRBD1. Germline V lookup: CDR1 WSHSY, CDR2 SAAADI. V shed 5 bases, J shed 5 bases, and the junction held 8 bases outside the gene matches. The CDR3 spans 14 residues. CDR3 bases: TGCGCCAGCAGTAAGACAGGGTACGAGGAGACCCAGTACTTC. Translating it yields CASSKTGYEETQYF.

The V call is TRBV24-1, the J call TRBJ2-1, with 10 bases matching TRBD2. In germline, CDR1 is KGHDR, CDR2 SFDVKD. The V gene end was trimmed by 4 bases and the J gene end by 1 base; junction bases not matched to a gene: 3. The CDR3 runs to 16 residues. The CDR3 sequence: CATSDMTSGSYNEQFF. CDR3 sequence (DNA): TGTGCCACCAGTGACATGACTAGCGGGTCCTACAATGAGCAGTTCTTC.

This clonotype has a handful of counts. The chain links TRBV7-2 to TRBJ1-5, with D perhaps TRBD1 (5 bases). This CDR3 contains 14 residues. Per germline, CDR1 SGHTA and CDR2 FQGNSA. Between the trimmed V and J ends, which lost 0 bases and 6 bases, there was a span of 9 bases. DNA of the CDR3: TGTGCCAGCAGCTTAGCGAGCAGGGCTCAGCCCCAGCATTTT. Protein: CASSLASRAQPQHF.

The rearrangement links TRBV5-4 to TRBJ2-7; D remains unclear. The CDR3 spans 21 residues. From germline, CDR1 is SGHNT and CDR2 YYREEE (reference sequence). V lost 0 bases and J 0 bases, leaving 28 bases between the germline ends. In DNA form, the CDR3 reads TGTGCCAGCAGCTTGGACACTCTTTGGGCCGTGTGGGGTCAAAGCTCCTACGAGCAGTACTTC. It is translated as CASSLDTLWAVWGQSSYEQYF.

The chain carries TRBV12-3 or TRBV12-4 and TRBJ1-2, with D perhaps TRBD1 (5 bases). The CDR3 has 12 residues. Trimming left V 8 bases short and J 4 bases short, with 11 bases between. CDR3 nucleotides: TGTGCCAGCCGTCAGGGACCCTATGGCTACACCTTC. This encodes CASRQGPYGYTF.

This chain connects TRBV7-9 to TRBJ1-1; D remains unclear. V gave up 2 bases and J gave up 3 bases, with 7 bases separating them. This CDR3 contains 13 residues. Germline V CDR1 and CDR2: SEHNR, FQNEAQ (reference sequence). The CDR3 here is CASSLLQDTEAFF. CDR3 in DNA: TGTGCCAGCAGCTTACTCCAGGACACTGAAGCTTTCTTT. Filled out from reference TRBV7-9 and TRBJ1-1, the complete variable domain reads DTGVSQNPRHKITKRGQNVTFRCDPISEHNRLYWYRQTLGQGPEFLTYFQNEAQLEKSRLLSDRFSAERPKGSFSTLEIQRTEQGDSAMYLCASSLLQDTEAFFGQGTRLTVV.

Only a few counts were recorded for this clonotype. The chain recombines TRBV24-1 with TRBJ2-2; the match to TRBD2 covers 8 bases. The germline V gene encodes CDR1 KGHDR and CDR2 SFDVKD. J gave up 5 bases and V 4 bases, and 11 bases lay outside the gene matches. This CDR3 comprises 17 residues. For the CDR3, the DNA is TGTGCCACCAGTGACCTGGGACTAGGGGGAGTTACCGGGGAGCTGTTTTTT. The encoded protein is CATSDLGLGGVTGELFF.

This clonotype was counted ten times or more. The rearrangement uses TRBV27 and TRBJ2-7; 15 bases match TRBD2. After removal of 6 bases from V and 6 bases from J, the junction contained 3 bases not matched to a gene. The CDR3 runs to 14 residues. Germline assignment: CDR1 MNHEY and CDR2 SMNVEV (reference sequence). The CDR3 nucleotides are TGTGCCAGCAGCCCGGGACTAGCGGGAGGCGAGCAGTACGTC. Its protein is CASSPGLAGGEQYV.

This clonotype was counted only a few times. The gene calls are TRBV21-1 and TRBJ1-2; whether TRBD1, the table's D call, matches the DNA was not checked. TRBV21-1 is a pseudogene. This CDR3 is 15 amino acids long. For the CDR3, the DNA is TGTGCCAGCTCACACAGGAGGGCCCCCTGCTCGGGCTACACCTTC. It codes for CASSHRRAPCSGYTF.

This clonotype was picked up a small number of times. The chain employs TRBV14 and TRBJ2-7, with 8 bases lining up with TRBD1. CDR3 length: 16 residues. The junction had 10 bases not matched to a gene; V was cut back by 3 bases and J by 3 bases. From germline, CDR1 is SGHDN and CDR2 FVKESK. In nucleotides, the CDR3 is TGTGCCAGCAGCCATCTCCAAGGGGGACAGGACTACGAGCAGTACGTC. Amino acid sequence: CASSHLQGGQDYEQYV.